Below, one T cell receptor beta chain is given with its context. This sample is part of a study of blood T cell repertoires in COVID-19. Study-wide context: Italy, Spain and the United States were the sources of the convalescent and acute COVID-19 samples. PBMCs, B-cell-depleted T cells, or T cells were the source of the cDNA or gDNA that made up the material.

The CDR3 loop spans 14 amino acids. V dropped 3 bases and J dropped 9; count of bases not matched to a gene: 2. Germline loops: CDR1 KGHSH, CDR2 LQKENI. In the source study's methods: Amplifying reference gene primers gave estimates of nucleated cell counts. Sequencing was performed with immunoSEQ multiplex PCR; in TCRdb, only in-frame clones are kept and a portion is missing. V and J calls and clone size are copied from that table; D and trimming were computed from the DNA. The sample carries 350,000 or so clones, around 88% recorded once. This chain uses TRBV18 with TRBJ1-6; TRBD1 aligns across 10 bases. The source of this sequence is a man between 25 and 39 years old with active or convalescent COVID-19. Sequencing input: peripheral blood. This chain's CDR3 is CASSPGQGSSPLHF. CDR3 DNA sequence: TGTGCCAGCTCACCGGGACAGGGGAGTTCACCCCTCCACTTT.